These T cell receptor beta chains were read from a single sample in a study of T cell repertoires in cytomegalovirus infection. TCRdb fed the reads into MiXCR, producing one record per CDR3 protein. This repertoire shows 490,000 or so distinct CDR3 sequences, about 10% found once; its top ten account for more than 8.5%. The source material was PBMCs. All receptors derive from a human donor in good health (CMV status not recorded). Some clones in this sample may be carry-over from other donors' samples. CDR3s include the opening cysteine and the closing phenylalanine or tryptophan. The D gene is left open where the match is weak. Rows may omit the clone size; those that give it use once, few, many or a size class.

d_call	clone_size	j_call	v_call	cdr3_nt	cdr3_aa
TRBD2	many	TRBJ2-7	TRBV7-9	TGTGCCAGCAGCCAACTTAGCGGGACCGGGTCCTACGAGCAGTACTTC	CASSQLSGTGSYEQYF
TRBD1	many	TRBJ2-1	TRBV7-9	TGTGCCAGCAGCCTTGGGGACAGGGGTATTTACAATGAGCAGTTCTTC	CASSLGDRGIYNEQFF
TRBD2	few	TRBJ2-7	TRBV19	TGTGCCAGTAGACTAGCGGGAGGAGACGAGCAGTACTTC	CASRLAGGDEQYF
.	many	TRBJ2-2	TRBV5-1	TGCGCCAGCAGCGTAACGCAGGGTAGCACCGGGGAGCTGTTTTTT	CASSVTQGSTGELFF
TRBD1	many	TRBJ2-6	TRBV5-1	TGCGCCAGCAGACCGATTACAGGGGCAACCTCTGGGGCCAACGTCCTGACTTTC	CASRPITGATSGANVLTF
TRBD2	many	TRBJ2-7	TRBV4-1	TGCGCCAGCAGCCCTTCAACTACTAGCGGGAGCTACGAGCAGTACTTC	CASSPSTTSGSYEQYF
.	many	TRBJ1-6	TRBV4-1	TGCGCCAGCAGCCAGGGGGCCAACTATAATTCACCCCTCCACTTT	CASSQGANYNSPLHF
.	many	TRBJ2-5	TRBV12-3/TRBV12-4	TGTGCCAGCAAACCTAGAGGGGCCGAAGAGACCCAGTACTTC	CASKPRGAEETQYF
TRBD2	many	TRBJ2-1	TRBV28	TGTGCCAGCACCGTTGGCGGGAGCGCTTACAATGAGCAGTTCTTC	CASTVGGSAYNEQFF
.	.	TRBJ2-7	TRBV28	TGTGCCAGCAGCCTGACCCTTACGTTCGAGCAGTACTTC	CASSLTLTFEQYF
TRBD1	many	TRBJ1-4	TRBV29-1	TGCAGCGTTGCCACCGGGACAGGGGGCGAAAAACTGTTTTTT	CSVATGTGGEKLFF
.	few	TRBJ2-2	TRBV6-5	TGTGCCAGCACCCAGGGTATAGGGGGCACCGGGGAGCTGTTTTTT	CASTQGIGGTGELFF
.	few	TRBJ2-7	TRBV14	TGTGCCAGCAGCCAAGGGGACAACTACGAGCAGTACTTC	CASSQGDNYEQYF
TRBD2	.	TRBJ2-1	TRBV3-1	TGTGCCAGCAGCCAAGATTGGGCTAGCGGGGGCCGCTTGGAAAATGAGCAGTTCTTC	CASSQDWASGGRLENEQFF
.	.	TRBJ2-2	TRBV4-2	TGTGCCAGCAGTCGAGCTGGGGGGTTAAACACCGGGGAGCTGTTTTTT	CASSRAGGLNTGELFF
.	many	TRBJ2-1	TRBV11-3	TGTGCCAGCAGCACAGGACCCGACAATGAGCAGTTCTTC	CASSTGPDNEQFF
.	many	TRBJ1-5	TRBV20-1	TGCAGTGCTAGAGGTTCCCGGGGTCAGCCCCAGCATTTT	CSARGSRGQPQHF
.	many	TRBJ2-5	TRBV28	TGTGCCAGCAGAGGAACAGGGAACGAAGAGACCCAGTACTTC	CASRGTGNEETQYF
.	few	TRBJ2-3	TRBV2	TGTGCCAGCAGTAGCGAGCGCGGTAGCACAGATACGCAGTATTTT	CASSSERGSTDTQYF
.	many	TRBJ1-1	TRBV4-2	TGTGCCAGCAGCCAAGATTTCGGACAGACTGAAGCTTTCTTT	CASSQDFGQTEAFF
.	many	TRBJ2-5	TRBV12-3/TRBV12-4	TGTGCCAGCAAAGGACCCACGGAGACCCAGTACTTC	CASKGPTETQYF
.	many	TRBJ1-5	TRBV4-1	TGCGCCAGCAGCCAAGATCCGTCCAGGGCGGGCCAGCCCCAGCATTTT	CASSQDPSRAGQPQHF
.	few	TRBJ1-1	TRBV25-1	TGTGCCAGCAGTGACGCTAGGGGGGATACTGAAGCTTTCTTT	CASSDARGDTEAFF
TRBD2	many	TRBJ2-5	TRBV20-1	TGCAGTGCTCCGACTAGCGGGAGAAGCGAGACCCAGTACTTC	CSAPTSGRSETQYF
TRBD1	.	TRBJ1-5	TRBV19	TGTGCCAGTAGTATGAAAGACAGGGGGCTTCCTCAGCCCCAGCATTTT	CASSMKDRGLPQPQHF
.	many	TRBJ1-1	TRBV29-1	TGCGGTTCGACAGAGAACACTGAAGCTTTCTTT	CGSTENTEAFF
.	many	TRBJ1-2	TRBV20-1	TGCAGTGCTAGAGATACGGTCGGGGGGAACTATGGCTACACCTTC	CSARDTVGGNYGYTF
TRBD1	few	TRBJ1-2	TRBV5-4	TGTGCCAGCAGCGCCCTCCGGGACAGTACCGAACAAGGCTACACCTTC	CASSALRDSTEQGYTF
.	.	TRBJ2-3	TRBV6-2/TRBV6-3	TGTGCCAGCAGTTACGTTACCCCCACAGATACGCAGTATTTT	CASSYVTPTDTQYF
.	many	TRBJ1-5	TRBV10-3	TGTGCCATCAGTGAAGATAGCAATCAGCCCCAGCATTTT	CAISEDSNQPQHF
.	many	TRBJ2-5	TRBV20-1	TGCAGTGCTAGAGATAGGAAGCAAGTCGAAGAGACCCAGTACTTC	CSARDRKQVEETQYF
.	many	TRBJ2-7	TRBV10-3	TGTGCCATCTCAGAGTCCTCCTACGAGCAGTACTTC	CAISESSYEQYF
.	.	TRBJ1-1	TRBV29-1	TGCAGCGTACGCGTACAGCCCGCAGGGATCACTGAAGCTTTCTTT	CSVRVQPAGITEAFF
.	many	TRBJ2-7	TRBV6-1	TGTGCCAGCAGTGGGGTTCGGGAGAGCTCCTACGAGCAGTACTTC	CASSGVRESSYEQYF
TRBD2	many	TRBJ2-7	TRBV14	TGTGCCAGCAGCCAAGTATCTAGCGGGCAGTACTTC	CASSQVSSGQYF
TRBD2	many	TRBJ2-1	TRBV7-3	TGTGCCAGCAGCTCCGGACTAGCGGGAGACGAGCAGTTCTTC	CASSSGLAGDEQFF
TRBD2	.	TRBJ2-5	TRBV11-2	TGTGCCAGCAGCTTCCGGACTAGCGGGGGGACCGGGGCACAAGAGACCCAGTACTTC	CASSFRTSGGTGAQETQYF
.	.	TRBJ2-2	TRBV7-9	TGTGCCAGCAGCTGGGACGGCCAGAACACCGGGGAGCTGTTTTTT	CASSWDGQNTGELFF
TRBD1	.	TRBJ1-4	TRBV6-6	TGTGCCAGCAGTTACCGGGGACAGGGAGGCGAAAAACTGTTTTTT	CASSYRGQGGEKLFF
.	many	TRBJ1-1	TRBV7-9	TGTGCCAGCAGCTTAGGCGGAGGTCGGGAAGCTTTCTTT	CASSLGGGREAFF
.	.	TRBJ2-5	TRBV20-1	TGCAGTGCTAGCCCTCGCCAAGAGACCCAGTACTTC	CSASPRQETQYF
.	many	TRBJ2-7	TRBV12-3/TRBV12-4	TGTGCCAGCAGTTTATCAGGCGGGTCCGAGCAGTACTTC	CASSLSGGSEQYF
.	.	TRBJ2-2	TRBV29-1	TGCAGCGTTGAAGATCTGAGGGGCGCGAACACCGGGGAGCTGTTTTTT	CSVEDLRGANTGELFF
.	many	TRBJ1-5	TRBV4-2	TGTGCCAGCAGAGGAATAAGTAGCAATCAGCCCCAGCATTTT	CASRGISSNQPQHF
TRBD1	few	TRBJ2-2	TRBV20-1	TGCAGTGCTAGGCCGGGACAGACAAACACCGGGGAGCTGTTTTTT	CSARPGQTNTGELFF
TRBD2	.	TRBJ2-7	TRBV2	TGTGCCAGCAGTGAATTGGGGGGGATCTACGAGCAGTACTTC	CASSELGGIYEQYF
TRBD2	many	TRBJ2-1	TRBV12-3/TRBV12-4	TGTGCCAGCAGCCAAAGCGGGGGCGGGTACAATGAGCAGTTCTTC	CASSQSGGGYNEQFF
TRBD1	many	TRBJ1-3	TRBV28	TGTGCCAGCAGTTCCCTGACAGGGGCTGGAAACACCATATATTTT	CASSSLTGAGNTIYF
.	many	TRBJ1-1	TRBV12-3/TRBV12-4	TGTGCCAGCAGTCCCTCCGGAACTGAAGCTTTCTTT	CASSPSGTEAFF
TRBD2	many	TRBJ2-3	TRBV19	TGTGCCAGTAGTATTTCGACTAGCAAGCTGTATTTT	CASSISTSKLYF
TRBD1	.	TRBJ1-1	TRBV6-4	TGTGCCAGCAGAGTACAGGGGGCAGGGAACACTGAAGCTTTCTTT	CASRVQGAGNTEAFF